The 22 T cell receptor beta chains given below trace back to one sample, sequenced in a study of T cells after yellow fever vaccination. Each CDR3 protein gets one entry after TCRdb re-called the 5' RACE reads with MiXCR. The sample contains some 400,000 distinct CDR3 sequences, roughly 20% of which appear only once. This material consisted of PBMCs, taken before the yellow fever booster vaccination. Source of these receptors: a man aged 18 to 35 who received the YFV17D yellow fever vaccine.

The sample holds a few counts of this clonotype. The chain is built from TRBV7-9 and TRBJ1-3, with D tentatively TRBD1 (6 bases). The germline V and J ends were trimmed by 4 bases and 0 bases, with 13 bases remaining between them. Germline V lookup: CDR1 SEHNR, CDR2 FQNEAQ (reference sequence). This CDR3 is built from 16 residues. The CDR3 DNA reads TGTGCCAGCAGCTCCCCGGGGGCGAGCTCTGGAAACACCATATATTTT. Translating it yields CASSSPGASSGNTIYF. Full variable domain (outside the CDR3, taken from reference TRBV7-9 and TRBJ1-3): DTGVSQNPRHKITKRGQNVTFRCDPISEHNRLYWYRQTLGQGPEFLTYFQNEAQLEKSRLLSDRFSAERPKGSFSTLEIQRTEQGDSAMYLCASSSPGASSGNTIYFGEGSWLTVV.

This clonotype turned up a few times. The gene calls are TRBV9 and TRBJ2-5; no clear D gene. This CDR3 has 13 amino acids. Trimming removed 3 bases from V and 0 bases from J, with 6 bases in between. CDR1 SGDLS and CDR2 YYNGEE come from the germline V gene. CDR3 residues: CASSARDQETQYF. For the CDR3, the DNA is TGTGCCAGCAGCGCCCGGGACCAAGAGACCCAGTACTTC.

The gene calls are TRBV4-2 and TRBJ2-3; D unclear. V lost 0 bases and J 2 bases, leaving 6 bases between the germline ends. This CDR3 comprises 14 residues. Germline assignment: CDR1 LGHNA and CDR2 YNFKEQ. The CDR3 spells CASSQEVHTDTQYF. CDR3 coding DNA: TGTGCCAGCAGCCAAGAGGTGCACACAGATACGCAGTATTTT.

The rearrangement joins TRBV18 to TRBJ1-6; TRBD1 is a possible D gene (5 bases). CDR1 is KGHSH, CDR2 LQKENI, per germline. The CDR3 consists of 18 residues. The V gene lost 2 bases and the J gene lost 7 bases, with 21 bases spanning the gap. The CDR3 DNA sequence: TGTGCCAGCTCACCATCTTTGGCGGGGGGAACCCTCAATTCACCCCTCCACTTT. Its protein is CASSPSLAGGTLNSPLHF.

The chain recombines TRBV12-3 or TRBV12-4 with TRBJ2-1, with 16 positions matching TRBD2. V lost 3 bases, J lost 5 bases, and 7 bases stayed unmatched. This CDR3 region has 18 residues. CDR3 DNA: TGTGCCAGCAGTTTCGGGACTAGCGGGGGGGTACCCCACAATGAGCAGTTCTTC. It yields the protein CASSFGTSGGVPHNEQFF.

The chain uses TRBV19 and TRBJ2-3; a weak D match, TRBD2 (7 bases). Trimming left V 6 bases short and J 7 bases short, with 17 bases between. Germline values: CDR1 LNHDA, CDR2 SQIVND (reference sequence). This CDR3 contains 14 residues. CDR3 in DNA: TGTGCCAGTAGGAGACGGCGGGGGCTAAATACGCAGTATTTT. It encodes CASRRRRGLNTQYF.

DNA of the CDR3: TGCAGTGCTAGACCGGGGCTCTACGAGCAGTACTTC. Amino acid sequence: CSARPGLYEQYF. The chain is built from TRBV20-1 and TRBJ2-7; D may match TRBD1 or TRBD2 (5 bases each). Germline CDR1 reads DFQATT; CDR2 reads SNEGSKA (reference sequence). The CDR3 is 12 amino acids. Trimming pared 2 bases from V and 3 bases from J, leaving 8 bases between.

The chain employs TRBV5-1 and TRBJ1-5; TRBD1 might be the D (5 bases). The germline V gene encodes CDR1 SGHRS and CDR2 YFSETQ. CDR3 size: 15 residues. With 4 bases removed from V and 2 bases from J, the gap between germline ends came to 13 bases. CDR3 sequence reads: CASSQQGMGNQPQHF. CDR3 nucleotide sequence: TGCGCCAGCAGCCAGCAGGGAATGGGCAATCAGCCCCAGCATTTT.

A few counts support this clonotype. The chain carries TRBV7-2 and TRBJ1-2; D perhaps matches TRBD1 (5 bases). Germline values: CDR1 SGHTA, CDR2 FQGNSA. Trimming took off 5 bases at V and 2 bases at J, with 9 bases between the two ends. The CDR3 is 13 residues long. The CDR3 sequence is CASSLQVNYGYTF. The CDR3, as DNA: TGTGCCAGCAGCCTACAGGTGAACTATGGCTACACCTTC.

This clonotype was seen repeatedly, ten times or more. The chain carries TRBV6-5 and TRBJ2-1; D may be TRBD2 (6 bases). CDR3 length: 16 residues. Trimming took 6 bases from V and 0 from J, leaving 15 bases between them. Germline lookup yields CDR1 MNHEY and CDR2 SVGAGI. CDR3 coding DNA: TGTGCCAGCAGATCAACCGGGACTGCCTCCTACAATGAGCAGTTCTTC. This translates into CASRSTGTASYNEQFF.

The genes are TRBV12-3 or TRBV12-4 and TRBJ2-4, with 9 bases identical to TRBD1. This CDR3 contains 14 residues. The V segment lost 6 bases and the J segment 6 bases; nucleotides outside the gene matches: 6. In DNA, the CDR3 is TGTGCCAGCAGGGACAGGGGCGGAATAAACATTCAGTACTTC. Translated: CASRDRGGINIQYF.

The rearrangement links TRBV27 to TRBJ1-2, with TRBD1 as a possible D gene (5 bases). The CDR3 has 12 amino acids. Trimming took off 8 bases at V and 6 bases at J, with 13 bases between the two ends. The germline V gene has CDR1 MNHEY and CDR2 SMNVEV (reference sequence). CDR3 sequence: CASVGEGHGYTF. The CDR3 nucleotides read TGTGCCAGCGTCGGCGAGGGGCATGGCTACACCTTC.

This clonotype has a handful of counts. The V and J genes are TRBV27 and TRBJ2-7; 10 bases align to TRBD2. The germline V gene encodes CDR1 MNHEY and CDR2 SMNVEV (reference sequence). Trimming at V came to 5 bases and at J to 12 bases, leaving 13 bases not matched to a gene. The length of the CDR3 is 14 residues. CDR3 bases: TGTGCCAGCAGTCGGGGACTAGCGCCCGGGGTGTTGTACTTC. Amino acids: CASSRGLAPGVLYF.

This clonotype was seen repeatedly, ten times or more. This chain joins TRBV10-1 and TRBJ1-5; unclear D gene. Trimming stripped 5 bases from V and 1 base from J, with 6 bases between. Germline lookup yields CDR1 WNHNN and CDR2 SYGVQD (reference sequence). The CDR3 contains 13 residues. The CDR3 region is CASSRRSNQPQHF. In DNA form, the CDR3 reads TGCGCCAGCAGTCGGCGGAGCAATCAGCCCCAGCATTTT.

Written as DNA, the CDR3 is TGTGCCAGCGGGTCCCGAGCAGATACGCAGTATTTT. It is translated as CASGSRADTQYF. The chain has TRBV7-2 and TRBJ2-3; D unresolved. The CDR3 runs 12 residues. The V and J ends lost 8 bases and 4 bases respectively, with 10 bases between them. Germline V gene sequence: CDR1 SGHTA, CDR2 FQGNSA.

Only a few counts were recorded for this clonotype. The chain links TRBV6-6 to TRBJ2-7; possibly TRBD2 for D (5 bases). This CDR3 has 17 residues. V was pared by 0 bases and J by 3 bases, with 18 bases between. CDR1 MNHNY and CDR2 SVGAGI come from the germline V gene (reference sequence). DNA for the CDR3: TGTGCCAGCAGTTACTCAGGTCGGGGTGAAGCCCGCTACGAGCAGTACTTC. Its translation: CASSYSGRGEARYEQYF.

Only a few counts were recorded for this clonotype. The V and J genes are TRBV27 and TRBJ2-7; TRBD1 agrees at 7 bases. The V gene end was trimmed by 3 bases and the J gene end by 7 bases; junction bases not matched to a gene: 15. The CDR3 is made up of 16 amino acids. Germline assignment: CDR1 MNHEY and CDR2 SMNVEV (reference sequence). This CDR3 is CASSFRRQGPDLEQYV. CDR3 in DNA: TGTGCCAGCAGTTTCCGGCGACAGGGCCCTGACCTAGAGCAGTACGTC.

This clonotype came up a few times. V gene TRBV20-1 combines with J gene TRBJ1-1; D unresolved. CDR3 length: 12 amino acids. Trimming took off 3 bases at V and 6 bases at J, with 11 bases between the two ends. CDR1 DFQATT and CDR2 SNEGSKA come from the germline V gene (reference sequence). The CDR3 DNA sequence: TGCAGTGCTAGGGTTGGGGATCCTGAAGCTTTCTTT. Translation: CSARVGDPEAFF.

This clonotype was seen only a few times. The V and J genes are TRBV20-1 and TRBJ2-5; 7 bases fit TRBD2. Germline V gives CDR1 DFQATT, CDR2 SNEGSKA (reference sequence). V lost 3 bases and J lost 5; bases outside the gene matches: 12. This CDR3 is 15 amino acids long. This CDR3 is CSARMPAGRGETQYF. Written as DNA, the CDR3 is TGCAGTGCTAGGATGCCAGCGGGACGAGGGGAGACCCAGTACTTC.

This clonotype was seen only a few times. The V gene is TRBV7-6, the J gene TRBJ2-5, with 8 bases lining up with TRBD1. From germline, CDR1 is SGHVS and CDR2 FNYEAQ. Trimming took 1 base from V and 0 from J; bases not matched to a gene: 1. This CDR3 is 15 amino acids long. The CDR3 nucleotides read TGTGCCAGCAGCTTAGAGGACAGGGACCAAGAGACCCAGTACTTC. It is translated as CASSLEDRDQETQYF.

The chain links TRBV6-2 or TRBV6-3 to TRBJ1-5, with TRBD1 matching 7 bases. CDR1 is MNHEY, CDR2 SVGEGT, per germline. With V trimmed by 8 bases and J by 2 bases, 12 bases remained unmatched. This CDR3 is built from 16 residues. CDR3 amino acids: CASSPQGGVGNQPQHF. The CDR3 DNA reads TGTGCCAGCTCCCCCCAGGGGGGGGTGGGCAATCAGCCCCAGCATTTT.

This clonotype has only one observation. Here the CDR3 reads CASSLLGRDYEQYF. CDR3 DNA sequence: TGCGCCAGCAGCTTGCTGGGCAGAGACTACGAGCAGTACTTC. The rearrangement joins TRBV5-1 to TRBJ2-7, with D uncertain. Germline V gene data show CDR1 as SGHRS and CDR2 as YFSETQ. Trimming stripped 1 base from V and 3 bases from J, with 11 bases between. CDR3 length equals 14 residues.